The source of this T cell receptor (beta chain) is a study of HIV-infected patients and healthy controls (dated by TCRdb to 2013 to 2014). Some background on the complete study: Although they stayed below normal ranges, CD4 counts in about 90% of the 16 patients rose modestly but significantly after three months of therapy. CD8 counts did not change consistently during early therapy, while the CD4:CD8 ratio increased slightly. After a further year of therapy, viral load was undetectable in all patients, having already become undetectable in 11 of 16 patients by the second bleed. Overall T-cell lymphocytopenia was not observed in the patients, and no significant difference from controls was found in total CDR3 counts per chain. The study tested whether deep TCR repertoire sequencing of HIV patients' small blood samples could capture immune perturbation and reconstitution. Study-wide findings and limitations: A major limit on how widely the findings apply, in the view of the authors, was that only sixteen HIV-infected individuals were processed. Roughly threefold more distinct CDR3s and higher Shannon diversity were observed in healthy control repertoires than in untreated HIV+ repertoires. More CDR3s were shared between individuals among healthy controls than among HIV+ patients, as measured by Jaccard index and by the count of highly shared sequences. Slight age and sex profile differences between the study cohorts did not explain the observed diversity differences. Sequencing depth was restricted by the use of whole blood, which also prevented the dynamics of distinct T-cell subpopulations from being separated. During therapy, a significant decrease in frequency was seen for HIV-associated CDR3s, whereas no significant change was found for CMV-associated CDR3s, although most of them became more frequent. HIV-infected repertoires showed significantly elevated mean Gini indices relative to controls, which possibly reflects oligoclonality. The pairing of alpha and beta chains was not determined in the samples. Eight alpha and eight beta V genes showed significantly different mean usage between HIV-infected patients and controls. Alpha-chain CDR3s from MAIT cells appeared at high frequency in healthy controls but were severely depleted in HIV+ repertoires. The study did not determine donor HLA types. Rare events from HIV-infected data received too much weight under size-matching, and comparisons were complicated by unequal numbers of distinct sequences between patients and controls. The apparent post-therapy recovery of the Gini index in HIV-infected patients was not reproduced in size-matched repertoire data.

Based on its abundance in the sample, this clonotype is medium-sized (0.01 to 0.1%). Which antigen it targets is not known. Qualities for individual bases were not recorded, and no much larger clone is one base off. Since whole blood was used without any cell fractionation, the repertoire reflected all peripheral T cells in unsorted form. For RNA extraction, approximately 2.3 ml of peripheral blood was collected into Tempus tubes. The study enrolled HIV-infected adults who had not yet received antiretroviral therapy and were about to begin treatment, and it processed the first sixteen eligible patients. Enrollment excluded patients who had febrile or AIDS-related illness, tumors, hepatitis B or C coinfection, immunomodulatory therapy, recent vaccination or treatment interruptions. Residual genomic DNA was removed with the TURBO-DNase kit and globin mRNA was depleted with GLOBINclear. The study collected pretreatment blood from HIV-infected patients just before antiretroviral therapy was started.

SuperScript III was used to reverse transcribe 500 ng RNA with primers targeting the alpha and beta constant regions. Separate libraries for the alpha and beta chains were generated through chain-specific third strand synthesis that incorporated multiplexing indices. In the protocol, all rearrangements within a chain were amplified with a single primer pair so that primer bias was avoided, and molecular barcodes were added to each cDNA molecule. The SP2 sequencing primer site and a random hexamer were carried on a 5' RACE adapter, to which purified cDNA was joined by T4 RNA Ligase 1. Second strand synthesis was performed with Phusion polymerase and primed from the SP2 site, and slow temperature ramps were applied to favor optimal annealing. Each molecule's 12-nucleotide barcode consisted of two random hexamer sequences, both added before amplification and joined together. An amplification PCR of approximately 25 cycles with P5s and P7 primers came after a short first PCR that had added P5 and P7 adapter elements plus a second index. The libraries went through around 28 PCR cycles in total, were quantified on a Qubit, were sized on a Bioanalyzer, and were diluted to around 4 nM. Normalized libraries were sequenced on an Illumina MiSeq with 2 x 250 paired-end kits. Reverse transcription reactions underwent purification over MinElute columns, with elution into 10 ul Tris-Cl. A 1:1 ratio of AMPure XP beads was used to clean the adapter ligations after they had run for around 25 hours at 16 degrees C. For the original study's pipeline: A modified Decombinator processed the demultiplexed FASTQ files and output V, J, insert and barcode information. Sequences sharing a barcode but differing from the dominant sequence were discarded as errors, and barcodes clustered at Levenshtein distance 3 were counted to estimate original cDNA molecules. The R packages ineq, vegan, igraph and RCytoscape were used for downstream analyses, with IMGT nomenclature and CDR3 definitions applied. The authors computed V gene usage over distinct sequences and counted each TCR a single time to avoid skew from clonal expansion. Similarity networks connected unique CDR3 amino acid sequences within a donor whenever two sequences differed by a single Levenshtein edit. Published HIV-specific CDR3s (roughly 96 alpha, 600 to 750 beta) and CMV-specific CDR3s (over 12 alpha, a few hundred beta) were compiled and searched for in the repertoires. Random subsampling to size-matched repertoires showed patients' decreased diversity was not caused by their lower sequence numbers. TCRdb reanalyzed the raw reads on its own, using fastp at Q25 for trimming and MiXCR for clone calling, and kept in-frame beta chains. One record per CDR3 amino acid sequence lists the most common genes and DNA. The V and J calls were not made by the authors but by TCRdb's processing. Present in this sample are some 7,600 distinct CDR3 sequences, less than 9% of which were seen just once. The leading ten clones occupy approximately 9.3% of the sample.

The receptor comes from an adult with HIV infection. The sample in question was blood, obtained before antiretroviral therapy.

The CDR3 region reads CASHSRGGPYEQYF. At the DNA level, the sequence is TGTGCCAGCCACTCTCGGGGGGGGCCCTACGAGCAGTACTTC. The rearranged segments are TRBV2 and TRBJ2-7, and TRBD2 aligns with 8 junction nucleotides. Germline trimming amounts to 8 bases on V and 2 bases on J, with 8 as the count of junction bases outside the gene matches. Including the terminal cysteine and phenylalanine, the CDR3 comprises 14 residues. Just CDR3 DNA is preserved here, 42 bases in frame from base 1. The germline V gene gives CDR1 as SNHLY and CDR2 as FYNNEI.